Included here is one T cell receptor (beta chain) sequence, with context. Antigen: not known. This sample is drawn from a study of identical twins. Findings and limits, study-wide: Twins shared beta out-of-frame sequences in excess, but this excess was weaker. For monozygotic twins, models underestimated out-of-frame TCR alpha sharing.

Per germline, CDR1 DFQATT and CDR2 SNEGSKA (reference sequence). The CDR3 runs 10 residues. The authors used template switching to add a universal primer site and gave cDNA unique molecular identifiers. Using its own MiXCR run on the 5' RACE reads, TCRdb lists one record per CDR3 protein. The table includes some 500,000 distinct CDR3 sequences, more than 13% detected once. This sample was shared with a second study, whose subject was yellow fever vaccine responses in identical twins. As reported in that work: In identical twins, vaccine T cell responses appeared partly shared and partly individual.

The rearrangement uses TRBV20-1 and TRBJ1-1; 7 bases match TRBD1. The TCR originated in a woman in her late teens or twenties in good health. Source material: CD4+ T cells sorted from blood. This chain's CDR3 is CRPGQIEAFF. CDR3 in DNA: TGCAGGCCGGGACAGATTGAAGCTTTCTTT.